The 15 T cell receptor beta chains presented below share a single source sample, sequenced in a study of a mutant IDH1 vaccine in newly diagnosed glioma. Measured with immunoSEQ multiplex PCR; TCRdb has only the in-frame clones, and not every one. The sample yields around 130,000 clones, around three quarters seen once. These receptors' targets are unknown. Noted time point: week 11, during vaccination. Doses comprised 300 ug of mutant IDH1 20-mer peptide each, plus topical imiquimod. The starting material was PBMCs, obtained from a glioma patient whose treatment included an IDH1 peptide vaccine. These receptors were obtained from a man in his forties with glioma.

Only a few counts were recorded for this clone. The V gene is TRBV5-1, the J gene TRBJ2-2, with no clear D. The CDR3 consists of 14 residues. Germline V lookup: CDR1 SGHRS, CDR2 YFSETQ. V gave up 2 bases and J gave up 1 base, with 6 bases separating them. The CDR3 DNA follows: TGCGCCAGCAGCTTCGACGGGAACACCGGGGAGCTGTTTTTT. Translation: CASSFDGNTGELFF.

V gene TRBV5-4 combines with J gene TRBJ2-1; the match to TRBD2 covers 9 bases. With 4 bases clipped from V and 1 base from J, the junction kept 6 bases outside the gene matches. CDR3 length: 16 amino acids. Germline V CDR1 and CDR2: SGHNT, YYREEE (reference sequence). CDR3 loop: CASSEAGGRSYNEQFF. The CDR3 bases are TGTGCCAGCAGCGAAGCGGGGGGTCGATCCTACAATGAGCAGTTCTTC.

The chain has TRBV11-3 and TRBJ2-3, with TRBD2 matching 8 bases. Trimming took 3 bases from V and 4 from J; bases not matched to a gene: 3. Germline CDR1 reads SGHNT; CDR2 reads YENEEA. The CDR3 loop spans 14 amino acids. Written as DNA, the CDR3 is TGTGCCAGCAGCTTTGGCGGGGGGCCAGATACGCAGTATTTT. Amino acid sequence: CASSFGGGPDTQYF.

V is TRBV7-9 and J is TRBJ1-2, with 8 bases matching TRBD1. Germline loops: CDR1 SEHNR, CDR2 FQNEAQ (reference sequence). Trimming took 5 bases from V and 5 from J; bases not matched to a gene: 7. The CDR3 runs 14 residues. The CDR3 region is CASSPQGAGYGYTF. The CDR3 DNA is TGTGCCAGCAGCCCGCAGGGGGCTGGATATGGCTACACCTTC. The full variable domain, its missing parts supplied by reference TRBV7-9 and TRBJ1-2, is DTGVSQNPRHKITKRGQNVTFRCDPISEHNRLYWYRQTLGQGPEFLTYFQNEAQLEKSRLLSDRFSAERPKGSFSTLEIQRTEQGDSAMYLCASSPQGAGYGYTFGSGTRLTVV.

The rearrangement joins TRBV19 to TRBJ1-3; the D gene is possibly TRBD1 (5 bases). Germline values: CDR1 LNHDA, CDR2 SQIVND (reference sequence). V was clipped by 3 bases and J by 2 bases, with 17 bases between them. This CDR3 region has 17 residues. The CDR3, as DNA: TGTGCCAGTAGTATCCAGTCGACGGGGGGACCTGGAAACACCATATATTTT. It yields the protein CASSIQSTGGPGNTIYF.

V gene TRBV5-4 combines with J gene TRBJ1-1, with D tentatively TRBD1 (5 bases). V lost 2 bases and J 5 bases, leaving 10 bases between the germline ends. Germline assignment: CDR1 SGHNT and CDR2 YYREEE (reference sequence). This CDR3 contains 13 residues. The CDR3 spells CASSFRGETEAFF. CDR3 coding DNA: TGTGCCAGCAGCTTTAGGGGTGAGACTGAAGCTTTCTTT.

This CDR3 is CSATLETQYF. The CDR3 DNA follows: TGCAGTGCCACCCTCGAGACCCAGTACTTC. This rearrangement joins TRBV20-1 to TRBJ2-5; D not resolved. Trimming cost V 6 bases and J 5 bases, with 7 bases left between them. The germline CDR1 and CDR2 sequences are DFQATT and SNEGSKA (reference sequence). The CDR3 loop spans 10 amino acids.

The gene calls are TRBV7-9 and TRBJ2-7; D is possibly TRBD1 (5 bases). The CDR3 covers 14 residues. Looked up from germline, CDR1 is SEHNR and CDR2 is FQNEAQ (reference sequence). V lost 4 bases to trimming and J lost 1 base, with 11 bases between them. DNA for the CDR3: TGTGCCAGCAGCTCCTCGACAGTTTCCTACGAGCAGTACTTC. Translation gives CASSSSTVSYEQYF.

This clone was seen a handful of times. The chain is built from TRBV5-1 and TRBJ2-7, with a tentative D call TRBD1 (5 bases). V lost 2 bases to trimming and J lost 6 bases, with 9 bases between them. CDR3 length equals 12 residues. In germline, CDR1 is SGHRS, CDR2 YFSETQ. DNA for the CDR3: TGCGCCAGCAGCTTCCAGGGAACCGAGCAGTACTTC. Translated, it gives CASSFQGTEQYF.

V usage is TRBV28 and J usage is TRBJ2-7, with unresolved D. The ends were cut back, 5 bases at V and 2 bases at J, with 7 bases in the middle. Germline V lookup: CDR1 MDHEN, CDR2 SYDVKM. The CDR3 sequence is 12 residues long. In nucleotides, the CDR3 is TGTGCCAGCAGTGCCTACACCTACGAGCAGTACTTC. This translates into CASSAYTYEQYF. Full variable domain (remainder filled in from reference TRBV28 and TRBJ2-7): DVKVTQSSRYLVKRTGEKVFLECVQDMDHENMFWYRQDPGLGLRLIYFSYDVKMKEKGDIPEGYSVSREKKERFSLILESASTNQTSMYLCASSAYTYEQYFGPGTRLTVT.

V usage is TRBV11-3 and J usage is TRBJ1-2, with 9 bases identical to TRBD1. The CDR3 contains 18 residues. Germline CDR1 and CDR2: SGHNT and YENEEA. Trimming at V came to 1 base and at J to 0 bases, leaving 9 bases not matched to a gene. The CDR3 region is CASSLVEGQGMTNYGYTF. The CDR3 nucleotides read TGTGCCAGCAGCTTAGTGGAGGGACAGGGTATGACTAACTATGGCTACACCTTC.

The CDR3 DNA is TGTGCCAGCAGCTTCGTGAGGGCGGATACGCAGTATTTT. This sequence encodes CASSFVRADTQYF. The chain couples TRBV7-2 to TRBJ2-3; D is possibly TRBD2 (5 bases). The CDR3 has 13 amino acids. V lost 3 bases and J 6 bases, leaving 10 bases between the germline ends. Germline CDR1 is SGHTA and CDR2 is FQGNSA.

This clone has just a few counts. The chain employs TRBV10-1 and TRBJ2-7, with D possibly matching TRBD2 (6 bases). This CDR3 region has 14 residues. In germline, CDR1 is WNHNN, CDR2 SYGVQD (reference sequence). Trimming removed 9 bases at V and 2 bases at J, with 17 bases between. DNA for the CDR3: TGCGCCAGGGAAAGGAGGGCCGCACCCTACGAGCAGTACTTC. The encoded protein is CARERRAAPYEQYF.

The genes are TRBV19 and TRBJ2-7; 8 bases match TRBD2. The CDR3 is 13 residues long. V lost 3 bases and J lost 4; bases outside the gene matches: 2. Germline lookup yields CDR1 LNHDA and CDR2 SQIVND (reference sequence). CDR3 sequence (DNA): TGTGCCAGTAGTATCGGGGGGGCGTACGAGCAGTACTTC. Its translation: CASSIGGAYEQYF. Supplemented by reference TRBV19 and TRBJ2-7, the full variable domain reads DGGITQSPKYLFRKEGQNVTLSCEQNLNHDAMYWYRQDPGQGLRLIYYSQIVNDFQKGDIAEGYSVSREKKESFPLTVTSAQKNPTAFYLCASSIGGAYEQYFGPGTRLTVT.

The V gene is TRBV18, the J gene TRBJ1-2; a possible D gene is TRBD1 (5 bases). Trimming stripped 6 bases from V and 6 bases from J, with 8 bases between. This CDR3 is 11 amino acids long. CDR1 and CDR2 (germline): KGHSH, LQKENI. The CDR3 loop reads CASSQTDGYTF. The CDR3 DNA reads as TGTGCCAGCTCCCAGACAGATGGCTACACCTTC.